One and the same sample provided the 8 T cell receptor beta chains below, sequenced in a study of cytomegalovirus exposure and HLA in healthy donors. Use of 60 Vbeta and 13 Jbeta primers characterized the PCR. TCRdb's copy holds only in-frame clones and misses some; the assay was immunoSEQ multiplex PCR. Of more than 150,000 clones listed, over 70% are singletons. The material sequenced was PBMCs. Source of these receptors: a man aged 45-65 years in good health and CMV-seronegative.

The chain joins TRBV9 to TRBJ1-1, with 7 bases identical to TRBD1. With V trimmed by 6 bases and J by 0 bases, 5 bases remained unmatched. This CDR3 contains 14 residues. Germline CDR1 SGDLS, CDR2 YYNGEE. This CDR3 reads CASNRDRMNTEAFF. The CDR3 DNA sequence: TGTGCCAGCAACCGGGACAGAATGAACACTGAAGCTTTCTTT.

This clone occurred a few times. The chain links TRBV7-9 to TRBJ2-7; 10 bases map to TRBD1. The CDR3 runs 12 residues. Germline values: CDR1 SEHNR, CDR2 FQNEAQ (reference sequence). V shed 10 bases and J 2 bases; nucleotides not matched to a gene: 2. CDR3 amino acids: CATGQGAYEQYF. DNA for the CDR3: TGTGCCACCGGACAGGGGGCCTACGAGCAGTACTTC.

This sequence joins TRBV11-2 and TRBJ2-7; the match to TRBD1 covers 12 bases. Germline CDR1 and CDR2: SGHAT and FQNNGV. After removal of 5 bases from V and 2 bases from J, the junction contained 13 bases not matched to a gene. CDR3 length: 18 residues. The CDR3 loop reads CASSPRLRDRGLPYEQYF. CDR3 bases: TGTGCCAGCAGCCCCCGACTCCGGGACAGGGGGCTTCCCTACGAGCAGTACTTC.

The chain couples TRBV30 to TRBJ2-5, with 7 nucleotides matching TRBD2. From germline, CDR1 is GTSNPN and CDR2 SVGIG (reference sequence). The CDR3 length is 13 residues. V lost 2 bases, J lost 4 bases, and 4 bases stayed unmatched. The CDR3 bases are TGTGCCTGGAGTCGACGGGAGGCAGAGACCCAGTACTTC. Translated: CAWSRREAETQYF. The whole variable domain, remainder taken from reference TRBV30 and TRBJ2-5, is SQTIHQWPATLVQPVGSPLSLECTVEGTSNPNLYWYRQAAGRGLQLLFYSVGIGQISSEVPQNLSASRPQDRQFILSSKKLLLSDSGFYLCAWSRREAETQYFGPGTRLLVL.

The chain employs TRBV10-2 and TRBJ1-4; 7 bases map to TRBD1. The V gene's germline CDR1 is WSHSY and CDR2 SAAADI. Trimming took 2 bases from V and 2 from J; bases not matched to a gene: 11. This CDR3 spans 18 amino acids. CDR3 amino acids: CASSETRQGRLTNEKLFF. As DNA, the CDR3 is TGCGCCAGCAGTGAGACCAGACAGGGAAGATTGACTAATGAAAAACTGTTTTTT.

This chain links TRBV27 with TRBJ2-1; no clear D gene. The V gene lost 3 bases and the J gene lost 8 bases, with 11 bases spanning the gap. Germline CDR1 MNHEY, CDR2 SMNVEV (reference sequence). This CDR3 region has 13 residues. CDR3: CASSFRPRDEQFF. The CDR3 nucleotides are TGTGCCAGCAGTTTTCGGCCTCGGGATGAGCAGTTCTTC.

As for this clone: Other nucleotide sequences in the sample specify the same CDR3. The chain couples TRBV10-2 to TRBJ2-2; D call uncertain. The CDR3 is 11 amino acids. V shed 6 bases and J shed 7 bases, with 6 bases lying between them. Looked up from germline, CDR1 is WSHSY and CDR2 is SAAADI. The CDR3, as DNA: TGCGCCAGCAGACAAGTCGGGGAGCTGTTTTTT. Protein product: CASRQVGELFF.

The V gene is TRBV20-1, the J gene TRBJ1-2, with TRBD1 as a possible D gene (6 bases). The CDR3 covers 11 residues. V dropped 5 bases and J dropped 7 bases, with 11 bases sitting between them. Germline V gene sequence: CDR1 DFQATT, CDR2 SNEGSKA (reference sequence). The DNA of the CDR3 is TGCAGTGCTCTTACAGGGTTTGGCTACACCTTC. Translating it yields CSALTGFGYTF.